A selection of T cell receptor beta chains follows, all from one sample in a study of shared clonotypes between healthy human individuals. The method was immunoSEQ multiplex PCR; TCRdb's version includes in-frame clones alone and lacks a portion of them. The sample carries around 1.6 million clones, nearly 99% recorded once. Sequencing was performed on naive CD4+ T cells sorted from blood. The receptor set was obtained from a man aged 25 to 40 in good health. The CDR3 runs from the conserved cysteine through the conserved F or W. Each record gives: J gene, V gene, CDR3 protein.

TRBJ2-1 | TRBV7-9 | CASSLGQGWDEQFF
TRBJ2-7 | TRBV6-5 | CASRLRQAYEQYF
TRBJ1-2 | TRBV27 | CASSSSGTGPYGYTF
TRBJ1-2 | TRBV5-1 | CASSSTGGLYGYTF
TRBJ2-7 | TRBV5-1 | CASSLESTASYEQYF
TRBJ1-2 | TRBV5-6 | CASSLGTGIYGYTF
TRBJ2-7 | TRBV5-4 | CAWSGPYEQYF
TRBJ2-7 | TRBV10-1 | CASSDPPRTYEQYF
TRBJ2-7 | TRBV5-1 | CASSPQTGGFYEQYF
TRBJ1-5 | TRBV30 | CAWQSRGQVGNQPQHF
TRBJ1-2 | TRBV28 | CASSFSGTGTYGYTF
TRBJ2-2 | TRBV18 | CASSPLGQRENGELFF
TRBJ2-1 | TRBV6-5 | CASSYGLRDREHEQFF
TRBJ1-4 | TRBV5-1 | CASSSFGQPLNEKLFF
TRBJ2-7 | TRBV4-1 | CASSHVGREVYEQYF
TRBJ2-7 | TRBV6-5 | CASSRTSGSYEQYF
TRBJ2-5 | TRBV5-4 | CASSPTGEETQYF
TRBJ2-7 | TRBV5-1 | CASSLAPTGDYEQYF
TRBJ2-1 | TRBV7-2 | CASSLVGLGQFF
TRBJ2-7 | TRBV2 | CASLGGREGSYEQYF
TRBJ2-7 | TRBV5-1 | CASSLARGPYEQYF
TRBJ2-7 | TRBV5-6 | CASSLGQGQFYEQYF
TRBJ2-3 | TRBV9 | CASSGTLTDTQYF
TRBJ1-2 | TRBV11-2 | CASSLRGADGFGYTF
TRBJ1-2 | TRBV7-2 | CASSSDRRNGYTF
TRBJ1-2 | TRBV28 | CASSTRGPPDGYTF
TRBJ2-3 | TRBV5-4 | CASSFFPSGRADTQYF
TRBJ1-4 | TRBV5-4 | CASSPRDGTEKLFF
TRBJ2-1 | TRBV15 | CATSRGSGWEINEQFF
TRBJ2-7 | TRBV28 | CASRGQGGSYEQYF
TRBJ2-3 | TRBV19 | CASSQTPVSTDTQYF
TRBJ2-7 | TRBV5-1 | CASSLGLADLYEQYF
TRBJ1-4 | TRBV5-1 | CASSGRTGGNEKLFF
TRBJ1-2 | TRBV9 | CASSMSKFGGSRAYYGYTF
TRBJ2-2 | TRBV14 | CASSQSNTGELFF
TRBJ2-2 | TRBV2 | CASSRGGSRELFF
TRBJ2-7 | TRBV19 | CASTKPGTSGGPYEQYF
TRBJ1-2 | TRBV28 | CASRPWGADGYTF